Below, 32 T cell receptor beta chains from the same sample are listed, as sequenced in a study of CD8 T cells in ankylosing spondylitis (dated 2017 in TCRdb). Broad study findings and their caveats: Blood from ankylosing spondylitis patients appeared to be characterized by a TCR beta motif made up of several highly homologous amino acid variants.

Their cognate antigens are unknown. Library generation was performed with 5' RACE. Sequencing instrument: Illumina HiSeq 2500. TCRdb cleaned the public reads at Q25 with fastp, built clones with MiXCR and kept in-frame beta chains. Rows are unified per CDR3 protein, each entry keeping the most common DNA and genes. The table for this sample lists about 330,000 distinct CDR3 sequences; less than 10% of them were counted only once. 13% to 15% of the sample lies in the top ten. Sequenced material: blood, either unsorted or a sorted T cell fraction (not recorded which). Receptors were obtained from a male donor with ankylosing spondylitis.

J is TRBJ2-2 and V is TRBV4-3, with a weak D call TRBD1 (6 bases). V lost 0 bases and J lost 4, with 12 bases in between. CDR3 length: 16 residues. CDR1 is LGHNA and CDR2 is YSLEER in the germline V gene. CDR3 in amino acids: CASSQDYRVGTGELFF. In nucleotides, the CDR3 is TGCGCCAGCAGCCAAGATTACAGGGTCGGCACCGGGGAGCTGTTTTTT.

This clonotype was seen a handful of times. This rearrangement joins TRBV4-1 to TRBJ2-7; D remains ambiguous. The germline gives CDR1 MGHRA, CDR2 YSYEKL. The V and J ends lost 6 bases and 5 bases respectively, with 17 bases between them. The CDR3 sequence is 14 residues long. The DNA of the CDR3 is TGCGCCAGCAGTTACACCCCCCTAGAGAACGAGCAGTACTTC. Its protein product is CASSYTPLENEQYF.

The chain uses TRBV24-1 and TRBJ2-4, with TRBD2 identical over 8 bases. Germline V CDR1 and CDR2: KGHDR, SFDVKD. The CDR3 extends over 14 amino acids. The V segment lost 3 bases and the J segment 7 bases; nucleotides outside the gene matches: 4. In DNA, the CDR3 is TGTGCCACCAGTGATGGGACTAGTCCGAACATTCAGTACTTC. This encodes CATSDGTSPNIQYF.

This clonotype has only a few counts. An end of the junction differs from the germline gene, which may be a read error. The V and J genes are TRBV7-7 and TRBJ2-5, with 10 bases lining up with TRBD1. This CDR3 contains 14 residues. CDR1 SSHAT and CDR2 FNYEAQ come from the germline V gene (reference sequence). DNA for the CDR3: TGTGCTAGCAGCTCAGGGACAGGGGCAGAGACCCAGTACTTC. Translated, it gives CASSSGTGAETQYF.

This chain links TRBV7-6 with TRBJ2-3; D unresolved. This CDR3 region has 13 residues. Trimming removed 5 bases at V and 4 bases at J, with 10 bases between. Germline assignment: CDR1 SGHVS and CDR2 FNYEAQ. CDR3 nucleotides: TGTGCCAGCAGCCCAGGTTGGGCAGATACGCAGTATTTT. It specifies CASSPGWADTQYF.

This clonotype was recorded many times. The chain couples TRBV10-3 to TRBJ1-3; no definite D call. V was trimmed by 7 bases and J by 0 bases, leaving 7 bases between them. The CDR3 is 13 amino acids. The germline V gene has CDR1 ENHRY and CDR2 SYGVKD. The CDR3 protein is CAIKPSSGNTIYF. CDR3 sequence (DNA): TGTGCCATCAAACCGAGCTCTGGAAACACCATATATTTT.

This clonotype was observed many times. The chain joins TRBV10-3 to TRBJ2-7; tentatively, D is TRBD1 (6 bases). The V gene lost 5 bases and the J gene lost 4 bases, with 6 bases spanning the gap. Germline CDR1 reads ENHRY; CDR2 reads SYGVKD. This CDR3 has 11 amino acids. The CDR3, as DNA: TGTGCCATCAGTCAGGGGTACGAGCAGTACTTC. Its translation is CAISQGYEQYF.

This clonotype was detected a few times. The rearrangement joins TRBV18 to TRBJ2-1, with D possibly matching TRBD1 (6 bases). The CDR3 has 16 residues. CDR1 and CDR2 from the germline V gene are KGHSH and LQKENI. V lost 3 bases to trimming and J lost 3 bases, with 15 bases between them. The CDR3 is CASSPLWQGYYNEQFF. DNA of the CDR3: TGTGCCAGCTCACCCCTATGGCAGGGGTACTACAATGAGCAGTTCTTC.

The genes are TRBV20-1 and TRBJ2-1; TRBD2 matches 8 bases. CDR3 length: 16 amino acids. The junction had 9 bases not matched to a gene; V was cut back by 0 bases and J by 5 bases. From germline, CDR1 is DFQATT and CDR2 SNEGSKA (reference sequence). The CDR3, as DNA: TGCAGTGCTAGAGACTTTAGCGGGGAGGTTAACAATGAGCAGTTCTTC. It encodes CSARDFSGEVNNEQFF.

This clonotype was recorded at least ten times. The V and J genes are TRBV12-3 or TRBV12-4 and TRBJ2-1; 11 bases map to TRBD2. Trimming took 2 bases from V and 14 from J; bases not matched to a gene: 5. The CDR3 totals 13 residues. The CDR3 protein is CASSLLLAGVEFF. CDR3 in DNA: TGTGCCAGCAGTTTATTACTAGCGGGAGTTGAGTTCTTC.

This clonotype was seen a handful of times. For the CDR3, the DNA is TGTGCCAGCAGCGCGGACGGTCCAATCGAGCAGTTCTTC. It translates to CASSADGPIEQFF. V and J are TRBV7-9 and TRBJ2-1; D is unclear. Germline assignment: CDR1 SEHNR and CDR2 FQNEAQ (reference sequence). V lost 5 bases to trimming and J lost 10 bases, with 15 bases between them. The CDR3 has 13 amino acids.

This clonotype was picked up many times. The J gene is TRBJ2-2, the V gene TRBV10-3; TRBD2 matches at 7 bases. The CDR3 consists of 16 residues. After removal of 4 bases from V and 0 bases from J, the junction contained 5 bases not matched to a gene. Per the germline V gene, CDR1 is ENHRY and CDR2 is SYGVKD. Written as DNA, the CDR3 is TGTGCCATCAGTGTTGTGCGGGAGACGAACACCGGGGAGCTGTTTTTT. Protein sequence: CAISVVRETNTGELFF.

This clonotype was recorded many times. CDR3 residues: CASSDSEETQYF. The CDR3 DNA is TGTGCCAGCTCAGACAGTGAAGAGACCCAGTACTTC. V and J are TRBV10-3 and TRBJ2-5; D is possibly TRBD1 (5 bases). V was clipped by 10 bases and J by 3 bases, with 12 bases between them. The CDR3 totals 12 residues. The germline gives CDR1 ENHRY, CDR2 SYGVKD.

This clonotype was counted many times. The chain employs TRBV29-1 and TRBJ2-1; D might be TRBD1 (6 bases). V was shortened by 2 bases and J by 1 base, with 15 bases between the two germline ends. Germline V lookup: CDR1 SQVTM, CDR2 ANQGSEA. This CDR3 has 16 residues. The CDR3 sequence is CSVELYGRGSYNEQFF. The CDR3 DNA reads TGCAGCGTTGAACTTTACGGCAGGGGATCCTACAATGAGCAGTTCTTC.

This clonotype showed up just a few times. This chain uses TRBV25-1 with TRBJ2-1; 9 bases are a match to TRBD1. CDR1 MGHDK and CDR2 SYGVNS come from the germline V gene. Losses at the gene ends were 6 bases for V and 10 bases for J; bases not matched to a gene: 10. The CDR3 length is 14 residues. The CDR3 DNA reads TGTGCCAGCAGGGAGGGACAGGGTCGTTTCGAGCAGTTCTTC. This encodes CASREGQGRFEQFF.

This clonotype was detected ten times or more. The chain links TRBV28 to TRBJ2-1, with 7 bases lining up with TRBD2. This CDR3 is built from 15 residues. J was trimmed by 4 bases and V by 3 bases; bases with no gene match: 6. The V gene's germline CDR1 is MDHEN and CDR2 SYDVKM. The CDR3 sequence is CASSLVAGLYNEQFF. CDR3 nucleotides: TGTGCCAGCAGTTTGGTAGCGGGCCTATACAATGAGCAGTTCTTC.

This clonotype came up a few times. The gene calls are TRBV18 and TRBJ1-6; the D is unclear. There are 14 residues in the CDR3. V lost 5 bases and J lost 8, with 13 bases in between. In germline, CDR1 is KGHSH, CDR2 LQKENI. For the CDR3, the DNA is TGTGCCAGCTCAGAATTTTATGCGGATTCACCCCTCCACTTT. It codes for CASSEFYADSPLHF.

This clonotype was counted a few times. Germline is not matched at one junction end, which may reflect a read error. This rearrangement joins TRBV6-2 or TRBV6-3 to TRBJ2-3; 11 positions match TRBD1. The CDR3 sequence is 20 residues long. Per the germline V gene, CDR1 is MNHEY and CDR2 is SVGEGT. CDR3 residues: CVSSYSRTGGSTFLTDTQYF. CDR3 nucleotide sequence: TGTGTCAGCAGTTACTCCCGGACAGGGGGCTCCACATTTCTCACAGATACGCAGTATTTT.

Only a few counts were recorded for this clonotype. The chain joins TRBV7-2 to TRBJ2-7; tentative D call: TRBD1 (6 bases). The CDR3 extends over 14 amino acids. V lost 2 bases and J lost 9, with 17 bases in between. The germline gives CDR1 SGHTA, CDR2 FQGNSA. The CDR3, as DNA: TGTGCCAGCAGCTTAAGCCAGGGGAGTACGACGCAGTACTTC. It is translated as CASSLSQGSTTQYF.

The gene calls are TRBV20-1 and TRBJ1-1; TRBD1 agrees at 7 bases. Unmatched junction bases numbered 12, after V lost 4 bases and J lost 4 bases. The CDR3 covers 15 residues. CDR1 is DFQATT, CDR2 SNEGSKA, per germline (reference sequence). In DNA, the CDR3 is TGCAGTGCTAAAAGGCAGGGGGTGATGTTCACTGAAGCTTTCTTT. It yields the protein CSAKRQGVMFTEAFF.

The table lists this clonotype with many counts. The chain uses TRBV7-3 and TRBJ2-2, with TRBD1 identical over 7 bases. Germline-derived CDR1 and CDR2 are SGHTA and FQGTGA. Trimming removed 1 base from V and 4 bases from J; junction bases left unmatched: 3. The CDR3 runs to 15 residues. DNA of the CDR3: TGTGCCAGCAGCTTAATTTCAGGGGGCACCGGGGAGCTGTTTTTT. This translates into CASSLISGGTGELFF. The whole variable domain, filled in from reference TRBV7-3 and TRBJ2-2, reads GAGVSQTPSNKVTEKGKYVELRCDPISGHTALYWYRQSLGQGPEFLIYFQGTGAADDSGLPNDRFFAVRPEGSVSTLKIQRTERGDSAVYLCASSLISGGTGELFFGEGSRLTVL.

This clonotype has a count of ten or more. This sequence joins TRBV29-1 and TRBJ2-7; D tentatively fits TRBD1 or TRBD2 (5 bases each). The CDR3 has 13 amino acids. Germline V gene lookup returns CDR1 SQVTM and CDR2 ANQGSEA. Trimming stripped 4 bases from V and 2 bases from J, with 12 bases between. CDR3 sequence: CSVGTGGPYEQYF. The CDR3 DNA follows: TGCAGCGTTGGAACAGGAGGTCCCTACGAGCAGTACTTC.

The V call is TRBV6-5, the J call TRBJ2-2, with D perhaps TRBD2 (6 bases). There are 12 residues in the CDR3. CDR1 and CDR2 from the germline V gene are MNHEY and SVGAGI. Deletions cut 10 bases from V and 5 bases from J, with 11 bases between. CDR3 residues: CATRTKTGELFF. The CDR3 DNA is TGTGCCACCCGGACTAAGACCGGGGAGCTGTTTTTT.

This clonotype occurred a few times. The rearrangement links TRBV7-2 to TRBJ2-5; 8 bases are shared with TRBD1. The CDR3 is made up of 14 amino acids. CDR1 and CDR2 from the germline V gene are SGHTA and FQGNSA. J gave up 5 bases and V 5 bases, and 7 bases lay outside the gene matches. This CDR3 reads CASSPGGLGETQYF. CDR3 coding DNA: TGTGCCAGCAGCCCAGGGGGCCTTGGGGAGACCCAGTACTTC.

This clonotype was counted between two and nine times. The genes are TRBV12-3 or TRBV12-4 and TRBJ2-7; 12 bases map to TRBD2. J gave up 4 bases and V 6 bases, and 10 bases lay outside the gene matches. The CDR3 covers 16 residues. The CDR3 loop reads CASSLGTSGRRYEQYF. As DNA, the CDR3 is TGTGCCAGCAGCCTAGGTACTAGCGGGAGGAGGTACGAGCAGTACTTC.

This clonotype was counted a few times. This chain connects TRBV7-2 to TRBJ2-3; TRBD2 agrees at 14 bases. Trimming took 5 bases from V and 5 from J; bases not matched to a gene: 6. Germline V gene sequence: CDR1 SGHTA, CDR2 FQGNSA. This CDR3 comprises 16 residues. This CDR3 reads CASSRRLAGGLDTQYF. The CDR3 coding sequence is TGTGCCAGCAGCCGTCGACTAGCGGGAGGGCTAGATACGCAGTATTTT.

V is TRBV28 and J is TRBJ1-1, with 8 bases lining up with TRBD1. Germline V gene sequence: CDR1 MDHEN, CDR2 SYDVKM. The J segment lost 5 bases and the V segment lost 3 bases, leaving 8 bases of the junction unmatched. CDR3 length: 15 residues. The CDR3 sequence: CASSLMPGGRTEAFF. CDR3 DNA sequence: TGTGCCAGCAGTTTGATGCCAGGGGGCAGGACTGAAGCTTTCTTT.

In this sample, this clonotype turned up many times. This chain joins TRBV5-1 and TRBJ2-1, with TRBD1 identical over 9 bases. CDR3 length equals 13 residues. Per germline, CDR1 SGHRS and CDR2 YFSETQ. Trimming cost V 7 bases and J 4 bases; bases outside gene matches: 3. The CDR3 spells CASGDRVYNEQFF. In DNA, the CDR3 is TGCGCCAGCGGGGACAGGGTGTACAATGAGCAGTTCTTC. Drawing the rest from reference TRBV5-1 and TRBJ2-1, the complete variable domain is KAGVTQTPRYLIKTRGQQVTLSCSPISGHRSVSWYQQTPGQGLQFLFEYFSETQRNKGNFPGRFSGRQFSNSRSEMNVSTLELGDSALYLCASGDRVYNEQFFGPGTRLTVL.

This clonotype occurred many times. The V call is TRBV6-1, the J call TRBJ1-5; a weak D match, TRBD1 (6 bases). The V gene lost 10 bases and the J gene lost 6 bases, with 16 bases spanning the gap. The CDR3 consists of 13 residues. Germline V gene lookup returns CDR1 MNHNS and CDR2 SASEGT. CDR3 amino acids: CAISRGRGQPQHF. For the CDR3, the DNA is TGTGCCATTTCCAGGGGTAGGGGTCAGCCCCAGCATTTT.

The sample holds a few counts of this clonotype. V is TRBV12-3 or TRBV12-4 and J is TRBJ1-3; D gene ambiguous. This CDR3 has 15 residues. The ends were cut back, 7 bases at V and 2 bases at J, with 15 bases in the middle. The CDR3 here is CASNVQGSAGNTIYF. CDR3 in DNA: TGTGCCAGCAACGTACAAGGCTCGGCTGGAAACACCATATATTTT.

This clonotype was found many times. The chain couples TRBV12-3 or TRBV12-4 to TRBJ2-2; D is unclear. This CDR3 region has 15 residues. Trimming removed 4 bases at V and 5 bases at J, with 14 bases between. CDR3 sequence reads: CASSSLSQPTGELFF. The CDR3 DNA sequence: TGTGCCAGCAGTTCACTTTCACAGCCGACCGGGGAGCTGTTTTTT.

This clonotype was observed a few times. The gene calls are TRBV12-3 or TRBV12-4 and TRBJ1-4, with D unclear. With 6 bases removed from V and 7 bases from J, the gap between germline ends came to 18 bases. The CDR3 has 15 residues. DNA for the CDR3: TGTGCCAGCAGGGCTGGGCAGGCAATTTTTGAAAAACTGTTTTTT. This translates into CASRAGQAIFEKLFF.